This T cell receptor (beta chain) comes out of a study of blood T cell repertoires in COVID-19. This CDR3 region has 13 residues. Germline V gene lookup returns CDR1 SGHTA and CDR2 FQGTGA. V lost 3 bases, J lost 4 bases, and 0 bases stayed unmatched. The assay was immunoSEQ multiplex PCR, and TCRdb's table has in-frame clones only and misses some. The sample lists hundreds of thousands of clones; more than 90% were seen once. The chain uses TRBV7-3 and TRBJ2-1; the match to TRBD1 covers 7 bases. The clonotype comes from a man in his fifties or sixties who had recovered from COVID-19. Sequencing used PBMCs or T cells enriched from blood (not recorded which). The CDR3 reads CASSLGQYNEQFF. CDR3 in DNA: TGTGCCAGCAGCTTGGGACAGTACAATGAGCAGTTCTTC. Combining the CDR3 with reference TRBV7-3 and TRBJ2-1 gives the whole variable domain GAGVSQTPSNKVTEKGKYVELRCDPISGHTALYWYRQSLGQGPEFLIYFQGTGAADDSGLPNDRFFAVRPEGSVSTLKIQRTERGDSAVYLCASSLGQYNEQFFGPGTRLTVL.